This TCR beta chain was documented in a study of B cell selection in AIRE deficiency. Trimming removed 5 bases from V and 8 bases from J, with 10 bases in between. Germline V gene lookup returns CDR1 SGHKS and CDR2 YYEKEE (reference sequence). The CDR3 runs to 11 residues. Sorted regulatory T cells were CD4-positive, CD25-high and CD127-low or negative. Healthy unrelated donors supplied the control samples. TCRdb's table, derived via immunoSEQ multiplex PCR, lists solely in-frame clones and lacks some. Counted here are around 22,000 clones, about 93% occurring once; the ten biggest clones make up roughly 1.4%. Of note for this clone: Its antigen remains unidentified.

Whole-study findings and limits: Approximately 33% of healthy-shared Treg TCRbeta sequences appeared in patient Tconv cells.

The V gene is TRBV5-5, the J gene TRBJ1-2; possible D gene TRBD1, 5 bases. Sequenced material: CD4+CD25+ Tregs sorted from PBMCs. This sequence originates from a human donor in good health. CDR3 DNA sequence: TGTGCCAGCAGTTCTCAGGGAGGCTACACCTTC. This translates into CASSSQGGYTF.